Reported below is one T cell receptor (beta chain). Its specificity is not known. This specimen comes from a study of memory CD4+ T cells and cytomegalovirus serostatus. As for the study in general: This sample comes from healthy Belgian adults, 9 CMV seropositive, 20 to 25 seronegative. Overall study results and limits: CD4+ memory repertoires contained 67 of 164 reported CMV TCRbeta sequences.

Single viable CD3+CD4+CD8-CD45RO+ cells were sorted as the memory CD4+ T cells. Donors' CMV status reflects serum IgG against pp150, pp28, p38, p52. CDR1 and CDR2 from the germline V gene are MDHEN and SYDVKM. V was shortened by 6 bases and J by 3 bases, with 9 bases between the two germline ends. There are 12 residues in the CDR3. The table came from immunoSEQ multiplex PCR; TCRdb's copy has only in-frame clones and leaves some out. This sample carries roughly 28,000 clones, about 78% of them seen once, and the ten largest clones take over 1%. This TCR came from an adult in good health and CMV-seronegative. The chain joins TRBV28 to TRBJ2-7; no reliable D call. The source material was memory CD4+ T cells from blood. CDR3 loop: CASSAQFYEQYF. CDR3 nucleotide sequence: TGTGCCAGCAGCGCACAGTTCTACGAGCAGTACTTC.